This TCR beta chain was observed in a study of CD4+ T cells in melanoma. Whole-study results and caveats: CD8+ T cell, macrophage and B cell function reportedly correlated with neoantigen-specific CD4+ T cells. In melanoma, neoantigen-specific CD4+ T cells reportedly differed in differentiation state.

TCRdb keeps only in-frame clones here, not all; method: immunoSEQ multiplex PCR. The repertoire holds more than 13,000 clones, with roughly 83% as singletons. As to this clone: Its antigen is undetermined.

The V and J ends lost 5 bases and 8 bases, in that order; junction bases with no gene match: 8. CDR1 is KGHSH, CDR2 LQKENI, per germline. The CDR3 sequence is 15 residues long. V usage is TRBV18 and J usage is TRBJ1-6; 8 bases align to TRBD1. This clonotype was sampled from a human donor with melanoma. Material: cells from a culture (not recorded whether cultured in vitro). CDR3 in DNA: TGTGCCAGCTCAACAGGGACAGGCGCAGATTCACCCCTCCACTTT. Translated, it gives CASSTGTGADSPLHF. Filled out from reference TRBV18 and TRBJ1-6, the complete variable domain reads NAGVMQNPRHLVRRRGQEARLRCSPMKGHSHVYWYRQLPEEGLKFMVYLQKENIIDESGMPKERFSAEFPKEGPSILRIQQVVRGDSAAYFCASSTGTGADSPLHFGNGTRLTVT.